This TCR beta chain stems from a study of a mutant IDH1 vaccine in newly diagnosed glioma. Whole-study context: Most patients had radiochemotherapy with temozolomide before enrollment; others had one alone.

Specified time point: week 11, during vaccination. Every vaccine dose comprised 300 ug of mutant IDH1 20-mer peptide plus topical imiquimod. This clone is judged medium-sized (0.01 to 0.1%). The antigen is undetermined. V lost 0 bases to trimming and J lost 4 bases, with 4 bases between them. The CDR3 length is 12 residues. Per the germline V gene, CDR1 is WNHNN and CDR2 is SYGVQD (reference sequence). This table comes from immunoSEQ multiplex PCR, and its TCRdb copy is limited to in-frame clones, with some not included. The sample shows 55,000 to 65,000 clones, about four fifths of them seen only once.

The gene calls are TRBV10-1 and TRBJ2-7; no clear D. The sample in question was PBMCs, obtained from a glioma patient whose treatment included an IDH1 peptide vaccine. This clonotype originated in a man aged 25-40 years with glioma. DNA for the CDR3: TGCGCCAGCAGTGAGTCGGGGTACGAGCAGTACTTC. It is translated as CASSESGYEQYF.